One and the same sample provided the 25 T cell receptor beta chains below, sequenced in a study of T cell changes during pregnancy in multiple sclerosis. Sequencing used immunoSEQ multiplex PCR; TCRdb keeps in-frame clones, though not all of them. The table includes approximately 72,000 clones, roughly 90% detected once. The sequencing used peripheral blood, collected in the first trimester of pregnancy. These receptors were taken from a female donor in good health, enrolled as a control in a pregnancy study.

The chain links TRBV6-1 to TRBJ2-7, with TRBD2 matching 9 bases. The J segment lost 3 bases and the V segment lost 3 bases, leaving 3 bases of the junction unmatched. The CDR3 totals 14 residues. Germline V gene data show CDR1 as MNHNS and CDR2 as SASEGT. CDR3 coding DNA: TGTGCCAGCAGTGAGGTTAGCGGGGGCTACGAGCAGTACTTC. Its translation: CASSEVSGGYEQYF.

This clone occurred once. This chain joins TRBV13 and TRBJ2-5; D uncertain. With 5 bases removed from V and 2 bases from J, the gap between germline ends came to 3 bases. CDR1 is PRHDT and CDR2 is FYEKMQ in the germline V gene (reference sequence). This CDR3 contains 11 residues. The CDR3 region is CASSQQETQYF. The CDR3 bases are TGTGCCAGCAGCCAGCAAGAGACCCAGTACTTC.

V and J are TRBV11-3 and TRBJ2-3; tentative D call: TRBD2 (5 bases). Per the germline V gene, CDR1 is SGHNT and CDR2 is YENEEA. This CDR3 is 13 amino acids long. V was clipped by 3 bases and J by 7 bases, with 11 bases between them. DNA for the CDR3: TGTGCCAGCAGCTTGTATGGGAGCTATACGCAGTATTTT. Translated, it gives CASSLYGSYTQYF.

The chain is built from TRBV5-1 and TRBJ2-1, with 11 bases identical to TRBD1. The V segment lost 4 bases and the J segment 3 bases; nucleotides outside the gene matches: 3. The CDR3 has 15 residues. The germline gives CDR1 SGHRS, CDR2 YFSETQ. The CDR3 DNA reads as TGCGCCAGCAGCCCGGGGACAGGGGGCTACAATGAGCAGTTCTTC. Its translation is CASSPGTGGYNEQFF.

As regards this clone: The junction and the germline gene differ at one end; a read error may be behind it. The chain uses TRBV6-4 and TRBJ2-1; no definite D call. The V gene's germline CDR1 is MRHNA and CDR2 SNTAGT. This CDR3 has 15 amino acids. CDR3 sequence reads: CASSELGEPEYNLIF. The DNA for the CDR3 is TGTGCCAGCAGTGAGCTTGGTGAGCCCGAGTATAACTTGATCTTC.

This chain uses TRBV6-1 with TRBJ1-1; 8 positions match TRBD1. This CDR3 region has 15 residues. The ends lost 6 bases at V and 2 bases at J; junction bases unmatched: 8. Germline assignment: CDR1 MNHNS and CDR2 SASEGT. CDR3 nucleotides: TGTGCCAGCAGGGTCCGGACAGGGTTTAACACTGAAGCTTTCTTT. Translation gives CASRVRTGFNTEAFF.

The chain carries TRBV29-1 and TRBJ2-1; 10 bases line up with TRBD2. CDR1 SQVTM and CDR2 ANQGSEA come from the germline V gene. This CDR3 region has 14 residues. V shed 7 bases, J shed 9 bases, and the junction held 12 bases outside the gene matches. The CDR3 sequence: CSAQWASGSPEQFF. The CDR3 bases are TGCAGCGCCCAATGGGCTAGCGGGAGTCCTGAGCAGTTCTTC.

The J gene is TRBJ1-3, the V gene TRBV2, with TRBD1 matching over 8 bases. The CDR3 spans 12 residues. V trimming: 8 bases; J trimming: 4 bases; junction bases outside the gene matches: 1. Germline CDR1 and CDR2: SNHLY and FYNNEI. DNA of the CDR3: TGTGCCAGCGGGACAGGCGGAAACACCATATATTTT. Its translation is CASGTGGNTIYF.

The chain links TRBV6-4 to TRBJ2-3, with TRBD2 matching 9 bases. The V gene's germline CDR1 is MRHNA and CDR2 SNTAGT. This CDR3 has 15 amino acids. With 3 bases clipped from V and 1 base from J, the junction kept 2 bases outside the gene matches. CDR3 sequence (DNA): TGTGCCAGCAGTGAAGTAGCGGGGGGCACAGATACGCAGTATTTT. This codes for CASSEVAGGTDTQYF.

V is TRBV5-6 and J is TRBJ2-1, with 9 nucleotides matching TRBD1. From germline, CDR1 is SGHDT and CDR2 YYEEEE. Trimming at V came to 1 base and at J to 8 bases, leaving 10 bases not matched to a gene. The CDR3 consists of 16 residues. The CDR3 protein is CASSLFGTGSGDEQFF. As DNA, the CDR3 is TGTGCCAGCAGCTTGTTTGGGACAGGGAGCGGAGATGAGCAGTTCTTC.

The gene calls are TRBV2 and TRBJ1-5, with 10 bases fitting TRBD1. This CDR3 is 16 amino acids long. Germline-derived CDR1 and CDR2 are SNHLY and FYNNEI. The V gene end was trimmed by 5 bases and the J gene end by 4 bases; junction bases not matched to a gene: 8. CDR3 DNA: TGTGCCAGCAGTCGTGACAGGGGGCTACGGAATCAGCCCCAGCATTTT. Its translation is CASSRDRGLRNQPQHF.

The chain has TRBV5-1 and TRBJ2-7; 9 positions agree with TRBD2. CDR1 is SGHRS and CDR2 is YFSETQ in the germline V gene. The CDR3 length is 16 residues. Trimming removed 0 bases from V and 6 bases from J; junction bases left unmatched: 10. CDR3 residues: CASSLANAGGLSEQYF. The CDR3 coding sequence is TGCGCCAGCAGCTTGGCCAATGCGGGAGGGCTTAGCGAGCAGTACTTC.

The chain recombines TRBV6-5 with TRBJ2-7, with TRBD2 matching over 10 bases. V lost 4 bases to trimming and J lost 4 bases; unmatched junction nucleotides: 4. The CDR3 loop spans 14 amino acids. CDR1 and CDR2 from the germline V gene are MNHEY and SVGAGI. The CDR3 loop is CASSSSGSSYEQYF. The CDR3 nucleotides are TGTGCCAGCAGTTCTAGCGGGAGTTCTTACGAGCAGTACTTC.

This clone has only a few counts. This sequence joins TRBV5-1 and TRBJ1-1; 9 nucleotides match TRBD1. Germline assignment: CDR1 SGHRS and CDR2 YFSETQ. After removal of 4 bases from V and 5 bases from J, the junction contained 9 bases not matched to a gene. CDR3 length equals 15 residues. CDR3 nucleotide sequence: TGCGCCAGCAGCATCGAGAGGACAGGGGATACTGAAGCTTTCTTT. This codes for CASSIERTGDTEAFF.

The rearrangement links TRBV5-1 to TRBJ2-1, with TRBD2 identical over 8 bases. The CDR3 has 16 residues. V lost 4 bases and J lost 4; bases outside the gene matches: 10. Germline values: CDR1 SGHRS, CDR2 YFSETQ. CDR3 protein: CASSPMLAGPYNEQFF. The CDR3 bases are TGCGCCAGCAGCCCCATGTTAGCGGGACCTTACAATGAGCAGTTCTTC.

As DNA, the CDR3 is TGCGCCAGCAGCTTAGGAGCGTCTCACAATGAGCAGTTCTTC. Amino acid sequence: CASSLGASHNEQFF. This sequence joins TRBV5-1 and TRBJ2-1; no definite D call. Germline lookup yields CDR1 SGHRS and CDR2 YFSETQ. Trimming took 2 bases from V and 5 from J, leaving 11 bases between them. The CDR3 is made up of 14 amino acids.

CDR3 DNA sequence: TGCGCCAGCAGCCAAGTTGGAGGACAGGGGGGAGAGCAGTTCTTC. It encodes CASSQVGGQGGEQFF. The V and J genes are TRBV4-1 and TRBJ2-1; 10 bases agree with TRBD1. The CDR3 covers 15 residues. Unmatched junction bases numbered 7, after V lost 1 base and J lost 10 bases. The V gene's germline CDR1 is MGHRA and CDR2 YSYEKL.

This sequence joins TRBV2 and TRBJ1-2, with TRBD1 matching 8 bases. CDR3 size: 14 residues. Germline values: CDR1 SNHLY, CDR2 FYNNEI. Trimming cost V 6 bases and J 0 bases; bases outside gene matches: 3. The chain's CDR3 is CASSRDRSNYGYTF. The CDR3 DNA follows: TGTGCCAGCAGCCGGGACAGGTCTAACTATGGCTACACCTTC.

The chain couples TRBV5-1 to TRBJ1-3; 8 bases map to TRBD1. V lost 1 base and J lost 8; bases outside the gene matches: 8. The CDR3 is 15 residues long. Germline CDR1 is SGHRS and CDR2 is YFSETQ. The CDR3 here is CASSLRAGGMDTIYF. CDR3 DNA sequence: TGCGCCAGCAGCTTGAGGGCAGGGGGCATGGACACCATATATTTT.

The chain carries TRBV4-1 and TRBJ2-2, with 9 positions matching TRBD2. The CDR3 extends over 18 amino acids. Germline V lookup: CDR1 MGHRA, CDR2 YSYEKL. V was pared by 1 base and J by 1 base, with 7 bases of the junction left unmatched. The CDR3 protein is CASSQVMVAGVNTGELFF. The CDR3 coding sequence is TGCGCCAGCAGCCAAGTGATGGTAGCGGGAGTGAACACCGGGGAGCTGTTTTTT.

This rearrangement joins TRBV2 to TRBJ1-4; 11 bases agree with TRBD1. The V gene's germline CDR1 is SNHLY and CDR2 FYNNEI. The CDR3 extends over 18 amino acids. J lost 3 bases, V lost 4 bases, and 10 bases had no gene match. CDR3 region: CASSGSGTGGNANEKLFF. The CDR3 DNA reads as TGTGCCAGCAGTGGGTCCGGGACAGGGGGAAACGCTAATGAAAAACTGTTTTTT.

V usage is TRBV6-5 and J usage is TRBJ1-2; 7 nucleotides match TRBD1. V shed 0 bases, J shed 6 bases, and the junction held 4 bases outside the gene matches. Germline-derived CDR1 and CDR2 are MNHEY and SVGAGI. This CDR3 is built from 14 residues. The CDR3 DNA reads as TGTGCCAGCAGTTACTCGATAGGGACAGATGGCTACACCTTC. Amino acids: CASSYSIGTDGYTF.

The J gene is TRBJ2-7, the V gene TRBV4-1; TRBD2 agrees at 10 bases. From germline, CDR1 is MGHRA and CDR2 YSYEKL. Trimming took 1 base from V and 4 from J; bases not matched to a gene: 4. CDR3 length: 15 amino acids. The CDR3 protein is CASSQVTSGEYEQYF. As DNA, the CDR3 is TGCGCCAGCAGCCAAGTAACTAGCGGGGAATACGAGCAGTACTTC.

The rearrangement links TRBV2 to TRBJ2-7, with a tentative D call TRBD1 (6 bases). Between the trimmed V and J ends, which lost 10 bases and 3 bases, there was a span of 13 bases. Germline CDR1 is SNHLY and CDR2 is FYNNEI. The CDR3 extends over 12 amino acids. The DNA of the CDR3 is TGTGCCACCAGGACAGAGCGCTACGAGCAGTACTTC. Protein product: CATRTERYEQYF.

This chain links TRBV7-9 with TRBJ1-1; the match to TRBD1 covers 7 bases. Germline assignment: CDR1 SEHNR and CDR2 FQNEAQ (reference sequence). This CDR3 is 14 amino acids long. V gave up 5 bases and J gave up 1 base; unmatched junction bases: 4. CDR3 nucleotide sequence: TGTGCCAGCAGCCCGGGACAGACGAACACTGAAGCTTTCTTT. This gives the protein CASSPGQTNTEAFF.